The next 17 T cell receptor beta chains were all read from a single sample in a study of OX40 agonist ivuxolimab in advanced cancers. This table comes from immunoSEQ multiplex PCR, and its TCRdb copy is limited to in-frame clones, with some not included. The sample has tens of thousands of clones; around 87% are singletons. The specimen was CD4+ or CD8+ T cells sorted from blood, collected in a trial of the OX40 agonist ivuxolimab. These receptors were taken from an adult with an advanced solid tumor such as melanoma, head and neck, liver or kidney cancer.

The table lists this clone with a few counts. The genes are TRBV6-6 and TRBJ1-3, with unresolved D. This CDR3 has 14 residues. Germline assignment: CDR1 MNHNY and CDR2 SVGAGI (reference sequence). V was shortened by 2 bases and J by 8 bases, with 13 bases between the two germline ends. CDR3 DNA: TGTGCCAGCAGTTACCCCACTCGCGGAGACACCATATATTTT. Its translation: CASSYPTRGDTIYF.

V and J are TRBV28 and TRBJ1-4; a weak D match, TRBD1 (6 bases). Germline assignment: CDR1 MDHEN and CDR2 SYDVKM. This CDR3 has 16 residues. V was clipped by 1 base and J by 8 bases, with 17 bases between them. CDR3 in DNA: TGTGCCAGCAGTTTATCTTTAGGACAGAGCGGAGAAAAACTGTTTTTT. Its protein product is CASSLSLGQSGEKLFF.

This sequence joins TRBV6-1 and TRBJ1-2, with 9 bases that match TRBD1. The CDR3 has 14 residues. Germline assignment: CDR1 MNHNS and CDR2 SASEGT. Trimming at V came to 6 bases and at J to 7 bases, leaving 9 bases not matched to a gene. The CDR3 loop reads CASSVDRGSVGYTF. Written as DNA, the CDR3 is TGTGCCAGCAGCGTGGACAGGGGATCAGTTGGCTACACCTTC.

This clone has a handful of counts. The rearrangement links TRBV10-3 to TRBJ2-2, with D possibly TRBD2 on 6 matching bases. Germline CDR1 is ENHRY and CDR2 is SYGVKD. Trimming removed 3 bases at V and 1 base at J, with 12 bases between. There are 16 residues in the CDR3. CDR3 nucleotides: TGTGCCATCAGTGATTTCGGGAGTGGGAACACCGGGGAGCTGTTTTTT. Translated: CAISDFGSGNTGELFF.

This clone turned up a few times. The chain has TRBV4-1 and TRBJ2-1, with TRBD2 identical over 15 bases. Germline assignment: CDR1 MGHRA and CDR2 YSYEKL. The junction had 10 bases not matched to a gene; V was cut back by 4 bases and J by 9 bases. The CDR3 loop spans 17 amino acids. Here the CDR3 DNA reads TGCGCCAGCAGCCCCGGACTAGCGGGAGGGCCGATCTTTGAGCAGTTCTTC. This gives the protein CASSPGLAGGPIFEQFF.

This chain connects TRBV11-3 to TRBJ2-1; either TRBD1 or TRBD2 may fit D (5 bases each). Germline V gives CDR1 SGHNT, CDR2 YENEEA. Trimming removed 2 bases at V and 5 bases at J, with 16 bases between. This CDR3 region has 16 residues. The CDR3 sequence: CASSLTGLAGNNEQFF. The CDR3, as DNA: TGTGCCAGCAGCTTAACAGGCCTAGCAGGGAACAATGAGCAGTTCTTC.

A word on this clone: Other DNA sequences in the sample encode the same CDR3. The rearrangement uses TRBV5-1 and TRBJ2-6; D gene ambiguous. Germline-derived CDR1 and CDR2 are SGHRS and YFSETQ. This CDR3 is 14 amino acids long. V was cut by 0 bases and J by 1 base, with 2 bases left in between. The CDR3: CASSLASGANVLTF. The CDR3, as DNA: TGCGCCAGCAGCTTGGCTTCTGGGGCCAACGTCCTGACTTTC.

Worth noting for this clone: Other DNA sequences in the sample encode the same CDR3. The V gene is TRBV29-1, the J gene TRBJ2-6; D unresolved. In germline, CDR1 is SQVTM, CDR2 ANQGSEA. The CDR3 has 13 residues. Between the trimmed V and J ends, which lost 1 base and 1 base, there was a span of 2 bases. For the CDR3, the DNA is TGCAGCGTTGAAGTGTCTGGGGCCAACGTCCTGACTTTC. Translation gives CSVEVSGANVLTF.

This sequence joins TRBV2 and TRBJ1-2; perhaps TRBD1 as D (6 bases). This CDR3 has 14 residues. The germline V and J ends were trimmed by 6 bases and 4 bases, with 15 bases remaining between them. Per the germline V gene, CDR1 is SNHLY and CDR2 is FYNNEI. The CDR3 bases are TGTGCCAGCAGGCTAGAGGGACAAATCTATGGCTACACCTTC. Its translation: CASRLEGQIYGYTF.

CDR3 amino acids: CATSRDPRVGGSPDTQYF. CDR3 coding DNA: TGTGCCACCAGCAGAGATCCCCGGGTTGGCGGGAGTCCTGATACGCAGTATTTT. The chain couples TRBV15 to TRBJ2-3, with TRBD2 matching over 7 bases. Germline CDR1 is LNHNV and CDR2 is YYDKDF (reference sequence). Losses at the gene ends were 0 bases for V and 6 bases for J; bases not matched to a gene: 15. The CDR3 totals 18 residues.

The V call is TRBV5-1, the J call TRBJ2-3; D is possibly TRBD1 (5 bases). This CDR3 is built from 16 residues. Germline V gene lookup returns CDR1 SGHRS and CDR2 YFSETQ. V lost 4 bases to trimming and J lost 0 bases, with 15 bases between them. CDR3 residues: CASSPDLTESTDTQYF. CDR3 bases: TGCGCCAGCAGCCCCGATCTGACAGAGAGCACAGATACGCAGTATTTT.

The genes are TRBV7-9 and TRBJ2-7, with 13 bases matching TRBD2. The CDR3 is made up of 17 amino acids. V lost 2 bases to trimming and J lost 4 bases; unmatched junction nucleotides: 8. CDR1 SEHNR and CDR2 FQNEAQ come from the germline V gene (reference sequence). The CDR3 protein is CASSLWAGTSGTYEQYV. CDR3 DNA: TGTGCCAGCAGCTTATGGGCCGGGACTAGCGGGACTTACGAGCAGTACGTC.

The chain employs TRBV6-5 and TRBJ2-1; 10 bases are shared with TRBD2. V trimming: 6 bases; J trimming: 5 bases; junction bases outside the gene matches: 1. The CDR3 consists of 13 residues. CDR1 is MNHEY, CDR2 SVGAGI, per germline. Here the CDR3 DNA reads TGTGCCAGCAGAGGACTAGCGGACAATGAGCAGTTCTTC. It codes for CASRGLADNEQFF.

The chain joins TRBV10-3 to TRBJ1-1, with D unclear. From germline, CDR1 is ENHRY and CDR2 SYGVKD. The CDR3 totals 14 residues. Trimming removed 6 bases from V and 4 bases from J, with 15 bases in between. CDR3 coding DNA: TGTGCCATCAGATTTCAGGACGATGCCACTGAAGCTTTCTTT. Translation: CAIRFQDDATEAFF.

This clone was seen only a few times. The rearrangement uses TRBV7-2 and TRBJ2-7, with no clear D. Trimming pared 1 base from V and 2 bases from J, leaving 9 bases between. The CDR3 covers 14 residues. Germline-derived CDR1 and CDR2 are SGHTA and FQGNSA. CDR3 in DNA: TGTGCCAGCAGCTTAGTGGCAAATGCCTACGAGCAGTACGTC. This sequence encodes CASSLVANAYEQYV.

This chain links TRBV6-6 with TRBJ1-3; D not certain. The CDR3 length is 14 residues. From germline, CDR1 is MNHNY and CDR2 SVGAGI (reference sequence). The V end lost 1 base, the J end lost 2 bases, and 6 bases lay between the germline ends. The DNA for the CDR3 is TGTGCCAGCAGTTACTTGACGGCTGGAAACACCATATATTTT. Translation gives CASSYLTAGNTIYF.

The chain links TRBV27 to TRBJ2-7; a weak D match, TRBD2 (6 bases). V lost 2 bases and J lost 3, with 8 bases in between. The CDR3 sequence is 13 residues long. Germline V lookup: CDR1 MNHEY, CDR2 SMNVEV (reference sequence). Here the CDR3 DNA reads TGTGCCAGCAGTTTACGGGACTTCTACGAGCAGTACGTC. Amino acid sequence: CASSLRDFYEQYV.